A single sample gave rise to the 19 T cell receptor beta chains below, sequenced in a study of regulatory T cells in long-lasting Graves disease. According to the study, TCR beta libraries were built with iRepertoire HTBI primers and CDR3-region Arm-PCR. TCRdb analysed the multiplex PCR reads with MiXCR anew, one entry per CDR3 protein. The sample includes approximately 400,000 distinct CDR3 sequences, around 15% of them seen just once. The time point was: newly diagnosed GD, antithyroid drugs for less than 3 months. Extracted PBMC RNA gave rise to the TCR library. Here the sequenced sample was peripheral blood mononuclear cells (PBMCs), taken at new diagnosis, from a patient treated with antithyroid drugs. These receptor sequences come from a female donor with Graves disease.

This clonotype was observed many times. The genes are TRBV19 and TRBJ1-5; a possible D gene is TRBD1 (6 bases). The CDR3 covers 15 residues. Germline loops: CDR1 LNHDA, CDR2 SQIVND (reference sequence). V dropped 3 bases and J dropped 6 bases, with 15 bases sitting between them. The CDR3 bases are TGTGCCAGTAGTATTTGGTCCAGGGGCGGTCAGCCCCAGCATTTT. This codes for CASSIWSRGGQPQHF.

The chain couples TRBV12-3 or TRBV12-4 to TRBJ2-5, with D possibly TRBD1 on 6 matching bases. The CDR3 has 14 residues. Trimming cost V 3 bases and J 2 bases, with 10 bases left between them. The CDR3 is CASSFGTFQETQYF. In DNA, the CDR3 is TGTGCCAGCAGTTTCGGGACATTTCAAGAGACCCAGTACTTC.

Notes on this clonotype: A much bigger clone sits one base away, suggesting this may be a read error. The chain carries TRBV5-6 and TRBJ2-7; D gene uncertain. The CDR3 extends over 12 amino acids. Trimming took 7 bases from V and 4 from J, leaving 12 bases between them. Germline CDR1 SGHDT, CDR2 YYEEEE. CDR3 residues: CASGARGYEQYF. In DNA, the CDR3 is TGTGCCAGCGGCGCCCGAGGTTACGAGCAGTACTTC.

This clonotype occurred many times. The DNA for the CDR3 is TGCGCCAGCAGCACGGGACAGGGAAGTAGCACAGATACGCAGTATTTT. This encodes CASSTGQGSSTDTQYF. The gene calls are TRBV5-1 and TRBJ2-3; 9 bases fit TRBD1. The CDR3 runs to 16 residues. Losses at the gene ends were 4 bases for V and 0 bases for J; bases not matched to a gene: 6. Germline V lookup: CDR1 SGHRS, CDR2 YFSETQ.

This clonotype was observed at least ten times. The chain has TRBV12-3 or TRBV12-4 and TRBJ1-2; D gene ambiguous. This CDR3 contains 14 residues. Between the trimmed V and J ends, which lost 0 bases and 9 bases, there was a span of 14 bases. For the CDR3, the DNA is TGTGCCAGCAGTTTAGCCGGGGTCAGAGACAGCTACACCTTC. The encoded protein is CASSLAGVRDSYTF.

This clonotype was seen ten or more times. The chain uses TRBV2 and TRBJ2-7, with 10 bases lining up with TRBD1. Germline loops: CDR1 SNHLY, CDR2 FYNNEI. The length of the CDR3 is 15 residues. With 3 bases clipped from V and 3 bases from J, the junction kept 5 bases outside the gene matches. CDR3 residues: CASSDRQGAFYEQYF. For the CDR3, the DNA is TGTGCCAGCAGTGATAGACAGGGGGCCTTCTACGAGCAGTACTTC.

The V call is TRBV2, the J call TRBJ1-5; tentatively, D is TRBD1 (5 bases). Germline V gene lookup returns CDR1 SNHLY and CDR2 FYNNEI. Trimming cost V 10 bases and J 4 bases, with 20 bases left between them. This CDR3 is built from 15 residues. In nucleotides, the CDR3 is TGTGCCACCTCCAAGGAGGTGGCAGGGAATCAGCCCCAGCATTTT. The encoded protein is CATSKEVAGNQPQHF.

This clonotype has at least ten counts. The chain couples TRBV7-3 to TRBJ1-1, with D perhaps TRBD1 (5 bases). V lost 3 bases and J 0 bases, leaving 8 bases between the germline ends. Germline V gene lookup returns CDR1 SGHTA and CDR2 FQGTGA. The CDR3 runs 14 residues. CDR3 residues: CASSLGVLNTEAFF. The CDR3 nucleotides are TGTGCCAGCAGCTTGGGGGTTTTGAACACTGAAGCTTTCTTT. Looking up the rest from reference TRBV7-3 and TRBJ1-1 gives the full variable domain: GAGVSQTPSNKVTEKGKYVELRCDPISGHTALYWYRQSLGQGPEFLIYFQGTGAADDSGLPNDRFFAVRPEGSVSTLKIQRTERGDSAVYLCASSLGVLNTEAFFGQGTRLTVV.

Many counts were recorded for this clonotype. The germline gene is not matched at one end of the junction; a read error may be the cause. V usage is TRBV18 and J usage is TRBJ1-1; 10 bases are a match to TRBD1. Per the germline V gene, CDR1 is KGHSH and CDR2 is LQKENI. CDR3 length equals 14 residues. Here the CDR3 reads CASSPGTGDTEAFF. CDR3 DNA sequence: TGCGCCAGCAGCCCCGGGACAGGGGACACTGAAGCTTTCTTT.

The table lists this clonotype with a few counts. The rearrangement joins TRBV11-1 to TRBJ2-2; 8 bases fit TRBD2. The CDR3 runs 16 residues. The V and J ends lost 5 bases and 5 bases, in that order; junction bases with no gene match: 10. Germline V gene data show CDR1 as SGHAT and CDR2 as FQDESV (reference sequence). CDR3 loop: CASSPPGLAGTGELFF. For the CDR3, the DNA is TGTGCCAGCAGCCCTCCCGGACTAGCAGGAACCGGGGAGCTGTTTTTT.

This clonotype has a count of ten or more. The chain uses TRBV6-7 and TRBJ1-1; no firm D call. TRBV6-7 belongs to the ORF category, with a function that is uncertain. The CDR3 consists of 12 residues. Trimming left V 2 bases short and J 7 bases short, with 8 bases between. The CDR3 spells CASSYEHGEAFF. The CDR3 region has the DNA TGTGCCAGCAGTTACGAGCACGGTGAAGCTTTCTTT.

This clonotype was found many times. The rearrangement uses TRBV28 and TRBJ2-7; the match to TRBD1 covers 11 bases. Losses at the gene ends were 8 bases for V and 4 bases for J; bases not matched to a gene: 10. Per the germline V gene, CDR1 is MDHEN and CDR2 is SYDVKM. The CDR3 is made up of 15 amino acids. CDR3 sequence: CASRASDRGPYEQYF. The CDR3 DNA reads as TGTGCCAGCCGCGCTTCGGACAGGGGGCCGTACGAGCAGTACTTC.

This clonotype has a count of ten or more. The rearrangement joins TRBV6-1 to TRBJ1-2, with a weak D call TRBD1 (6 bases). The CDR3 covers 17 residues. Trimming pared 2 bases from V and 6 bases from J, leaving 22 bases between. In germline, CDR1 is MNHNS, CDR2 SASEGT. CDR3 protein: CASSEFSNVRGAHGYTF. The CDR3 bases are TGTGCCAGCAGTGAATTTTCAAACGTGCGGGGGGCCCATGGCTACACCTTC.

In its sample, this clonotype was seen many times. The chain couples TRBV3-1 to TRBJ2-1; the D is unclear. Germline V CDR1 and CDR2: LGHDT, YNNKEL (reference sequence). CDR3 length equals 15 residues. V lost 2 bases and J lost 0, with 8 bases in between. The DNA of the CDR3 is TGTGCCAGCAGCCAACAGGTATACTCCTACAATGAGCAGTTCTTC. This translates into CASSQQVYSYNEQFF.

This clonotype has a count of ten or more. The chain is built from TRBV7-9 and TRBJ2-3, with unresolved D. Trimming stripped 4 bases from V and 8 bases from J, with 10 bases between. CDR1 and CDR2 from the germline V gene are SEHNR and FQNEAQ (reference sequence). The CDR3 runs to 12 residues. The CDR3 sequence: CASSSAKATQYF. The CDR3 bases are TGTGCCAGCAGCTCCGCCAAGGCTACGCAGTATTTT.

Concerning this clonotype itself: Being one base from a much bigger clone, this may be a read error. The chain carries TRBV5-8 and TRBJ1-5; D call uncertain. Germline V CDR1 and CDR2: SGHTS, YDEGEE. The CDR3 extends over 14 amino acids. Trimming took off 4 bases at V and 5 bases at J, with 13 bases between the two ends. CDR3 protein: CASSEGRRHQPQHF. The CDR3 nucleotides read TGTGCCAGCAGCGAAGGCAGGAGACATCAGCCCCAGCATTTT.

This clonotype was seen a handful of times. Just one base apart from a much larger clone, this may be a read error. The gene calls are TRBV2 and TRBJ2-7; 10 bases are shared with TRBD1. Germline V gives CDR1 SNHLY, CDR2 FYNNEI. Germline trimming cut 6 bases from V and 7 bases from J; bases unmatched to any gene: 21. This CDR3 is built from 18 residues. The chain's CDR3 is CASRGDRGYVSSYNEQYF. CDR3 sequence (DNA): TGTGCCAGCAGGGGGGACAGGGGCTACGTAAGCTCCTACAATGAGCAGTACTTC.

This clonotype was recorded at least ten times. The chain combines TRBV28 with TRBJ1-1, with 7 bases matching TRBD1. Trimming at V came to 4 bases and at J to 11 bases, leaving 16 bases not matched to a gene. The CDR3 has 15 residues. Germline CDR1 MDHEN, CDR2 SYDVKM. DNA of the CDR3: TGTGCCAGCAGTTCGGACAGGTGGACTACCTATGGGGCTTTCTTT. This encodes CASSSDRWTTYGAFF.

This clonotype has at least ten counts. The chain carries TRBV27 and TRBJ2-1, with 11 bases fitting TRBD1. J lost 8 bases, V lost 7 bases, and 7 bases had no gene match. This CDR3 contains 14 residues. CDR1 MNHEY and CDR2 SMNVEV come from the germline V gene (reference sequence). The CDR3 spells CASTIGQGAYEQFF. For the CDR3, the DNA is TGTGCCAGCACCATTGGACAGGGGGCATATGAGCAGTTCTTC.